Shown below are 2 T cell receptor beta chains from a single sample sequenced in a study of CD8 T cells in ankylosing spondylitis. One entry per CDR3 protein results from TCRdb running MiXCR on the 5' RACE reads. The data show some 250,000 distinct CDR3 sequences, 8.6% seen once. Sequenced input: blood, either unsorted or a sorted T cell fraction (not recorded which). These receptors came from a male donor with ankylosing spondylitis or in good health (not recorded which).

This clonotype came up a few times. The genes are TRBV6-1 and TRBJ2-7; D remains unclear. This CDR3 has 13 residues. CDR1 is MNHNS, CDR2 SASEGT, per germline. Trimming cost V 7 bases and J 4 bases, with 14 bases left between them. This CDR3 is CASMRPYQYEQYF. As DNA, the CDR3 is TGTGCCAGCATGCGTCCCTACCAGTACGAGCAGTACTTC.

This clonotype was seen more than once but under ten times. The CDR3 spells CASSDGLASGANVLTF. The CDR3 nucleotides are TGTGCCAGCAGCGATGGACTAGCTTCTGGGGCCAACGTCCTGACTTTC. The chain employs TRBV7-2 and TRBJ2-6, with 8 nucleotides matching TRBD2. The CDR3 is 16 amino acids. Germline CDR1 and CDR2: SGHTA and FQGNSA. V trimming: 5 bases; J trimming: 1 base; junction bases outside the gene matches: 4.